This T cell receptor (beta chain) was recorded in a study of T cell clones after liver transplantation. Study-wide context: Graft-donor-reactive sequences were compared with third-party-reactive TCRbeta sequences from pre-transplant mixed lymphocyte reactions. Tolerance: complete withdrawal held at least one year, liver enzymes staying within twice normal.

Using immunoSEQ multiplex PCR, the repertoire was profiled, and TCRdb retains in-frame clones only, with some absent. The sample carries some 50,000 clones, roughly 71% recorded once. The CDR3 spans 15 residues. Germline V gives CDR1 SGHNT, CDR2 YYREEE (reference sequence). The J segment lost 5 bases and the V segment lost 5 bases, leaving 9 bases of the junction unmatched. The J gene is TRBJ1-1, the V gene TRBV5-4, with 10 bases matching TRBD1. This material consisted of CD4+ T cells from blood, taken at the 22-month timepoint. This clonotype was obtained from a human patient who received a liver transplant. Some T cells may arise from the graft donor. The CDR3 bases are TGTGCCAGCAGTAAACGACAGGGGGCATCGACTGAAGCTTTCTTT. Amino acids: CASSKRQGASTEAFF.